This is a list of T cell receptor beta chains from one sample in a study of shared T cell receptors in the human thymus. The data were produced by immunoSEQ multiplex PCR, yet TCRdb's version contains in-frame clones alone and is incomplete. The sample consists of over 350,000 clones, 85% to 95% of them appearing once. Sequenced sample: thymocytes. The receptors originated from a human donor. The CDR3 runs from the conserved cysteine through the conserved F or W. Each record gives: V gene, J gene, D gene, clone size, CDR3 protein, CDR3 DNA. A D gene is named only where the DNA matches it firmly. Size tells how often a clone was seen (once, few, many) or the class of an expanded clone, and some rows leave it out.

TRBV27,TRBJ2-3,.,.,CASSLAASNWNTQYF,TGTGCCAGCAGTTTGGCCGCGTCCAATTGGAATACGCAGTATTTT
TRBV27,TRBJ2-2,TRBD1,.,CASTETGGVPGELFF,TGTGCCAGCACTGAGACAGGGGGCGTCCCCGGGGAGCTGTTTTTT
TRBV7-3,TRBJ2-3,TRBD2,.,CASSPGGLAGDPDTQYF,TGTGCCAGCAGCCCCGGGGGGCTAGCGGGAGATCCAGATACGCAGTATTTT
TRBV30,TRBJ2-1,TRBD2,few,CAWTQRGYNEQFF,TGTGCCTGGACCCAGCGGGGCTACAATGAGCAGTTCTTC
TRBV27,TRBJ1-4,.,.,CASSPFSGPKGKLFF,TGTGCCAGCAGTCCATTCTCGGGCCCCAAGGGAAAACTGTTTTTT
TRBV12-5,TRBJ1-1,.,.,CASGLVLDKEGLMNTEAFF,TGTGCTAGTGGTTTGGTACTCGACAAGGAAGGGCTTATGAACACTGAAGCTTTCTTT
TRBV7-2,TRBJ2-5,TRBD2,.,CASSCPGASGRVEETQYF,TGTGCCAGCAGCTGCCCCGGGGCTAGCGGGAGAGTCGAGGAGACCCAGTACTTC
TRBV28,TRBJ1-3,TRBD1,.,CASSLSGQGARNTIYF,TGTGCCAGCAGTTTATCTGGACAGGGGGCAAGAAACACCATATATTTT
TRBV20-1,TRBJ1-2,.,.,CSARGAYGYTF,TGCAGTGCTAGAGGTGCCTATGGCTACACCTTC
TRBV4-1,TRBJ2-5,.,.,CASSQDLSQVTQYF,TGCGCCAGCAGCCAAGATCTAAGTCAGGTGACCCAGTACTTC
TRBV2,TRBJ1-5,TRBD1,.,CASKNRGGNQPQHF,TGTGCCAGCAAAAACAGGGGCGGCAATCAGCCCCAGCATTTT
TRBV28,TRBJ2-7,TRBD2,.,CASSLPSGRLYEQYF,TGTGCCAGCAGTCTCCCTAGCGGGAGGCTCTACGAGCAGTACTTC
TRBV6-5,TRBJ2-7,.,.,CASSYLRVSSYEQYF,TGTGCCAGCAGTTACCTGAGAGTGAGCTCCTACGAGCAGTACTTC
TRBV5-1,TRBJ2-1,TRBD2,.,CASSFPLKWTSGIPYNEQFF,TGCGCCAGCAGCTTCCCCCTGAAGTGGACTAGCGGGATTCCCTACAATGAGCAGTTCTTC
TRBV19,TRBJ2-7,.,.,CASSIGGRGLLYEQYF,TGTGCCAGTAGTATAGGAGGGCGGGGCCTGCTTTACGAGCAGTACTTC
TRBV7-9,TRBJ1-2,.,.,CASSTQPEGRYGYTF,TGTGCCAGCAGCACCCAGCCGGAAGGGCGTTATGGCTACACCTTC
TRBV21-1,TRBJ2-2,.,.,CASSTHRAGELFF,TGTGCCAGCAGCACCCACAGGGCCGGGGAGCTGTTTTTT
TRBV9,TRBJ1-2,.,few,CASSVEEDSCYGYTF,TGTGCCAGCAGCGTAGAAGAGGACTCTTGCTATGGCTACACCTTC
TRBV5-4,TRBJ1-4,TRBD1,.,CASSPRTGRGEKLFF,TGTGCCAGCAGCCCACGGACAGGGCGTGGTGAAAAACTGTTTTTT
TRBV29-1,TRBJ2-1,TRBD2,.,CSVPWRGNEQFF,TGCAGCGTTCCTTGGCGGGGGAATGAGCAGTTCTTC
TRBV28,TRBJ2-4,TRBD1,.,CASSLRGQGENIQYF,TGTGCCAGCAGTTTAAGGGGACAGGGAGAAAACATTCAGTACTTC
TRBV6-1,TRBJ1-2,TRBD1,once,CASREQGAYGYTF,TGTGCCAGCAGAGAACAGGGGGCCTATGGCTACACCTTC
TRBV28,TRBJ2-1,.,.,CASRPGRPPNEQFF,TGTGCCAGCAGGCCGGGACGCCCTCCGAATGAGCAGTTCTTC
TRBV7-2,TRBJ2-1,TRBD2,once,CASSSPLAGGGGRNEQFF,TGTGCCAGCAGCTCACCACTAGCGGGAGGTGGGGGGAGGAATGAGCAGTTCTTC
TRBV5-6,TRBJ1-3,TRBD1,.,CASSLCRQGGPIYGNTIYF,TGTGCCAGCAGCTTGTGTAGACAGGGCGGTCCCATTTACGGAAACACCATATATTTT
TRBV7-8,TRBJ1-3,.,.,CASSAHPARNTIYF,TGTGCCAGCAGCGCCCACCCCGCGCGAAACACCATATATTTT
TRBV21-1,TRBJ2-5,.,.,CAGPRRKTQYF,TGTGCCGGACCCCGTCGTAAGACCCAGTACTTC
TRBV5-6,TRBJ2-7,.,.,CASSLRDSGSGYEQYF,TGTGCCAGCAGCTTAAGGGACTCGGGAAGCGGATACGAGCAGTACTTC
TRBV28,TRBJ1-5,.,.,CASSSSRGNSNQPQHF,TGTGCCAGCAGTTCCAGCCGGGGTAATAGCAATCAGCCCCAGCATTTT
TRBV10-3,TRBJ1-4,.,few,CAISDVGLSGTNEKLFF,TGTGCCATCAGTGACGTAGGGCTAAGTGGAACTAATGAAAAACTGTTTTTT
TRBV28,TRBJ2-7,.,.,CASSSGASYEQYF,TGTGCCAGCAGTTCGGGGGCTAGTTACGAGCAGTACTTC
TRBV4-1,TRBJ2-3,TRBD1,.,CASSQGRSGQGARQVDTQYF,TGCGCCAGCAGCCAAGGAAGATCGGGACAGGGGGCTAGGCAGGTGGATACGCAGTATTTT
TRBV10-2,TRBJ2-1,TRBD1,.,CASRHRGNNEQFF,TGCGCCAGCAGGCACAGGGGAAACAATGAGCAGTTCTTC
TRBV27,TRBJ2-7,.,.,CASSLLREIPYEQYF,TGTGCCAGCAGTTTATTGAGAGAAATCCCCTACGAGCAGTACTTC
TRBV28,TRBJ2-1,.,.,CASSLSHSLVQSADNEQFF,TGTGCCAGCAGTTTATCCCACTCGTTGGTTCAATCAGCCGACAATGAGCAGTTCTTC
TRBV27,TRBJ1-2,.,.,CASSFARRGGKNYGYTF,TGTGCCAGCAGTTTTGCGCGTCGTGGGGGGAAGAACTATGGCTACACCTTC
TRBV27,TRBJ2-1,.,few,CASSSRDPSYNEQFF,TGTGCCAGCAGTTCCCGGGACCCGTCCTACAATGAGCAGTTCTTC
TRBV14,TRBJ1-2,.,few,CASSRGRGYTF,TGTGCCAGCAGCCGCGGACGTGGCTACACCTTC
TRBV19,TRBJ1-5,.,.,CASEGGGHVNQPQHF,TGTGCCAGTGAAGGGGGGGGGCATGTCAATCAGCCCCAGCATTTT
TRBV28,TRBJ2-3,TRBD2,.,CASSLRLKAGGYTDTQYF,TGTGCCAGCAGTTTGAGATTGAAAGCGGGAGGGTATACAGATACGCAGTATTTT
TRBV5-1,TRBJ2-3,TRBD1,.,CASSLGGAGTDTQYF,TGCGCCAGCAGCTTAGGGGGCGCAGGCACAGATACGCAGTATTTT
TRBV13,TRBJ2-1,.,.,CASSPARGRTKDEQFF,TGTGCCAGCAGCCCAGCCCGGGGGCGGACTAAGGATGAGCAGTTCTTC
TRBV10-3,TRBJ2-7,TRBD1,.,CAISEGTGREQYF,TGTGCCATCAGTGAGGGGACAGGGCGCGAGCAGTACTTC
TRBV28,TRBJ2-7,.,.,CASSLPYTGRWNEQYF,TGTGCCAGCAGTTTACCTTATACAGGGAGGTGGAACGAGCAGTACTTC
TRBV19,TRBJ1-4,TRBD1,.,CASSIDPACGEGQGNEKLFF,TGTGCCAGTAGTATAGACCCCGCTTGTGGAGAGGGACAGGGAAATGAAAAACTGTTTTTT
TRBV29-1,TRBJ2-7,TRBD2,.,CSVEGGNIYEQYF,TGCAGCGTTGAGGGGGGGAACATCTACGAGCAGTACTTC
TRBV12-5,TRBJ1-3,.,.,CASGLAQKGTGNTIYF,TGTGCTAGTGGTTTAGCTCAGAAGGGAACTGGAAACACCATATATTTT
TRBV13,TRBJ2-1,TRBD1,once,CASSSGQGSYNEQFF,TGTGCCAGCAGCTCGGGACAGGGCTCCTACAATGAGCAGTTCTTC
TRBV5-6,TRBJ1-4,.,.,CASRGSKYEKLFF,TGTGCCAGCAGGGGGTCGAAGTACGAAAAACTGTTTTTT
TRBV19,TRBJ1-5,TRBD1,.,CASSNRDRGNLGNQPQHF,TGTGCCAGTAGCAACCGGGACAGGGGCAACTTGGGCAATCAGCCCCAGCATTTT
TRBV7-9,TRBJ2-6,.,.,CASSSGGAVLTF,TGTGCCAGCAGCTCTGGGGGGGCCGTCCTGACTTTC
TRBV29-1,TRBJ1-4,.,.,CSVTTSSNEKLFF,TGCAGCGTGACTACATCTTCTAATGAAAAACTGTTTTTT
TRBV30,TRBJ2-3,TRBD2,.,CAWSVTSGPAPDTQYF,TGTGCCTGGAGTGTAACTAGCGGACCCGCGCCAGATACGCAGTATTTT
TRBV4-1,TRBJ2-3,.,.,CASSQDSSASTDTQYF,TGCGCCAGCAGCCAAGATTCTAGCGCAAGCACAGATACGCAGTATTTT
TRBV27,TRBJ2-5,TRBD1,.,CASSRQGGETQYF,TGTGCCAGCAGCCGACAGGGGGGGGAGACCCAGTACTTC